Shown below are 31 T cell receptor beta chains from a single sample sequenced in a study of healthy donors' naive CD4 and CD8 T cells. A linear amplification protocol produced the TCR libraries from about 0.45 ug of total RNA. One entry per CDR3 protein, called by TCRdb with MiXCR from the reads. The sample includes 180,000 or so distinct CDR3 sequences, 65% to 75% of them seen just once. The specimen sequenced was naive CD4+ and CD8+ T cells sorted from blood, pooled from several donors. Receptors originate from a pool of human donors in good health; the sample pools cells from several healthy donors.

In this sample, this clonotype turned up a few times. J is TRBJ2-2 and V is TRBV27; D possibly matches TRBD1 or TRBD2 (5 bases each). The CDR3 covers 17 residues. V was clipped by 2 bases and J by 0 bases, with 13 bases between them. Germline V CDR1 and CDR2: MNHEY, SMNVEV (reference sequence). The CDR3 region is CASSLEGWDANTGELFF. CDR3 bases: TGTGCCAGCAGTTTAGAGGGTTGGGACGCGAACACCGGGGAGCTGTTTTTT.

The gene calls are TRBV29-1 and TRBJ1-2; D possibly corresponds to TRBD1 (5 bases). The CDR3 runs to 13 residues. Germline CDR1 reads SQVTM; CDR2 reads ANQGSEA. V was pared by 3 bases and J by 4 bases, with 12 bases between. Written as DNA, the CDR3 is TGCAGCGTTGACGGTAGGGGAGGCTATGGCTACACCTTC. Protein: CSVDGRGGYGYTF.

The V and J genes are TRBV29-1 and TRBJ1-2; 7 nucleotides align to TRBD1. The CDR3 totals 13 residues. Trimming cost V 8 bases and J 5 bases; bases outside gene matches: 11. Per the germline V gene, CDR1 is SQVTM and CDR2 is ANQGSEA. The CDR3 protein is CSTGDSQFYGYTF. In nucleotides, the CDR3 is TGCAGCACTGGGGACAGCCAATTTTATGGCTACACCTTC.

The rearrangement uses TRBV20-1 and TRBJ2-7; 16 positions agree with TRBD2. The germline CDR1 and CDR2 sequences are DFQATT and SNEGSKA (reference sequence). V lost 0 bases and J lost 4; bases outside the gene matches: 9. The CDR3 runs 18 residues. CDR3 in amino acids: CSARDLGTSGRARYEQYF. CDR3 DNA sequence: TGCAGTGCTAGAGATTTAGGGACTAGCGGGAGGGCCCGATACGAGCAGTACTTC.

This chain uses TRBV6-6 with TRBJ2-7; 10 bases align to TRBD2. CDR1 MNHNY and CDR2 SVGAGI come from the germline V gene (reference sequence). After removal of 0 bases from V and 3 bases from J, the junction contained 8 bases not matched to a gene. This CDR3 is 17 amino acids long. In DNA form, the CDR3 reads TGTGCCAGCAGTTACTCTGGGACTAGCGAGAGTATCTACGAGCAGTACTTC. This encodes CASSYSGTSESIYEQYF.

This chain uses TRBV18 with TRBJ1-1; 7 positions match TRBD1. The CDR3 contains 13 residues. Germline V gene data show CDR1 as KGHSH and CDR2 as LQKENI. Unmatched junction bases numbered 5, after V lost 5 bases and J lost 5 bases. CDR3 DNA sequence: TGTGCCAGCTCATCTGACAGGGCAACTGAAGCTTTCTTT. It encodes CASSSDRATEAFF.

This clonotype was observed once. Possible read error: a much larger clone is one base away. The V call is TRBV30, the J call TRBJ2-7, with a possible D match to TRBD1 (7 bases). Trimming stripped 3 bases from V and 0 bases from J, with 15 bases between. In germline, CDR1 is GTSNPN, CDR2 SVGIG (reference sequence). CDR3 length equals 15 residues. CDR3: CAWSPGGTASYEQYF. CDR3 nucleotide sequence: TGTGCCTGGAGCCCTGGGGGGACAGCCTCCTACGAGCAGTACTTC.

In its sample, this clonotype was seen a few times. The chain couples TRBV27 to TRBJ2-1, with D perhaps assigned TRBD1 or TRBD2 (5 bases each). The ends were cut back, 4 bases at V and 0 bases at J, with 10 bases in the middle. CDR3 size: 15 residues. Germline CDR1 reads MNHEY; CDR2 reads SMNVEV (reference sequence). This CDR3 reads CASSWDGSSYNEQFF. CDR3 DNA sequence: TGTGCCAGCAGTTGGGACGGTAGCTCCTACAATGAGCAGTTCTTC.

The chain couples TRBV6-2 or TRBV6-3 to TRBJ1-2; perhaps TRBD1 as D (6 bases). Germline V CDR1 and CDR2: MNHEY, SVGEGT. Trimming stripped 0 bases from V and 4 bases from J, with 6 bases between. CDR3 size: 13 residues. Here the CDR3 reads CASSYSDSYGYTF. DNA of the CDR3: TGTGCCAGCAGTTACTCGGACAGCTATGGCTACACCTTC.

The gene calls are TRBV19 and TRBJ1-5, with D possibly matching TRBD1 (5 bases). Germline V lookup: CDR1 LNHDA, CDR2 SQIVND (reference sequence). Trimming shortened V by 6 bases and J by 6 bases, and 18 bases separated the two germline ends. The CDR3 extends over 15 amino acids. The CDR3 reads CASSITGVEGQPQHF. Here the CDR3 DNA reads TGTGCCAGTAGCATTACAGGAGTGGAGGGTCAGCCCCAGCATTTT. The full variable domain, with the rest looked up from reference TRBV19 and TRBJ1-5, is DGGITQSPKYLFRKEGQNVTLSCEQNLNHDAMYWYRQDPGQGLRLIYYSQIVNDFQKGDIAEGYSVSREKKESFPLTVTSAQKNPTAFYLCASSITGVEGQPQHFGDGTRLSIL.

The chain combines TRBV24-1 with TRBJ2-1; D uncertain. Trimming removed 9 bases from V and 8 bases from J, with 10 bases in between. The length of the CDR3 is 11 residues. Germline lookup yields CDR1 KGHDR and CDR2 SFDVKD. The DNA for the CDR3 is TGTGCCACCGCGGCCGGACATGAGCAGTTCTTC. Translating gives CATAAGHEQFF.

This rearrangement joins TRBV19 to TRBJ2-7; 7 nucleotides line up with TRBD1. The CDR3 loop spans 16 amino acids. V gave up 7 bases and J gave up 1 base; unmatched junction bases: 13. Germline CDR1 and CDR2: LNHDA and SQIVND (reference sequence). The CDR3 nucleotides are TGTGCCAGTACTCCTGGGGTACAGGGGCAGTCCTACGAGCAGTACTTC. This translates into CASTPGVQGQSYEQYF.

This clonotype was seen more than once but under ten times. The rearrangement uses TRBV6-5 and TRBJ1-1; tentatively, D is TRBD1 (6 bases). The CDR3 sequence is 16 residues long. From germline, CDR1 is MNHEY and CDR2 SVGAGI. Trimming left V 2 bases short and J 1 base short, with 14 bases between. CDR3 in amino acids: CASSYLVWGRNTEAFF. Written as DNA, the CDR3 is TGTGCCAGCAGTTACCTCGTGTGGGGGCGGAACACTGAAGCTTTCTTT.

This clonotype occurred once. The rearrangement links TRBV27 to TRBJ2-2, with 7 positions matching TRBD1. The CDR3 is made up of 19 amino acids. Germline V gene sequence: CDR1 MNHEY, CDR2 SMNVEV (reference sequence). J gave up 0 bases and V 3 bases, and 13 bases lay outside the gene matches. CDR3 loop: CASSFRGGPGGSNTGELFF. CDR3 nucleotides: TGTGCCAGCAGTTTTAGAGGGGGCCCGGGCGGATCGAACACCGGGGAGCTGTTTTTT.

The chain couples TRBV29-1 to TRBJ2-1; the D gene is possibly TRBD2 (5 bases). Trimming removed 6 bases from V and 6 bases from J, with 18 bases in between. CDR1 is SQVTM, CDR2 ANQGSEA, per germline. The CDR3 has 14 amino acids. CDR3 in amino acids: CSVDSGPRGNEQFF. CDR3 coding DNA: TGCAGCGTCGATTCCGGGCCCCGGGGCAATGAGCAGTTCTTC.

This clonotype showed up just once. The chain employs TRBV10-3 and TRBJ2-5; possible D gene TRBD1, 5 bases. V lost 0 bases and J 0 bases, leaving 17 bases between the germline ends. The CDR3 contains 18 residues. In germline, CDR1 is ENHRY, CDR2 SYGVKD. The CDR3 DNA reads as TGTGCCATCAGTGAGTCGAAGGGTTCTAAGGGGTACCAAGAGACCCAGTACTTC. Its protein is CAISESKGSKGYQETQYF.

The chain has TRBV28 and TRBJ1-4; no clear D gene. CDR3 length: 15 residues. V was cut by 6 bases and J by 10 bases, with 21 bases left in between. Germline V CDR1 and CDR2: MDHEN, SYDVKM. CDR3 nucleotides: TGTGCCAGCAGCTACGCCGGACTTCAAGGCGCAAAACTGTTTTTT. Translation: CASSYAGLQGAKLFF. Complete variable domain (other parts from reference TRBV28 and TRBJ1-4): DVKVTQSSRYLVKRTGEKVFLECVQDMDHENMFWYRQDPGLGLRLIYFSYDVKMKEKGDIPEGYSVSREKKERFSLILESASTNQTSMYLCASSYAGLQGAKLFFGSGTQLSVL.

This chain uses TRBV27 with TRBJ1-2; 8 bases fit TRBD1. Germline V lookup: CDR1 MNHEY, CDR2 SMNVEV (reference sequence). The CDR3 length is 15 residues. V lost 1 base and J lost 5; bases outside the gene matches: 6. The CDR3 sequence: CASSLFPGQGYGYTF. The DNA for the CDR3 is TGTGCCAGCAGTTTATTTCCCGGACAGGGTTATGGCTACACCTTC.

This sequence joins TRBV28 and TRBJ1-2; the match to TRBD1 covers 12 bases. Looked up from germline, CDR1 is MDHEN and CDR2 is SYDVKM. Trimming at V came to 4 bases and at J to 5 bases, leaving 11 bases not matched to a gene. The CDR3 runs to 17 residues. The chain's CDR3 is CASSYRLAGQGAYGYTF. The CDR3 DNA reads TGTGCCAGCAGTTACCGGTTGGCGGGACAGGGGGCGTATGGCTACACCTTC.

The J gene is TRBJ1-1, the V gene TRBV29-1, with D maybe TRBD1 (6 bases). Trimming removed 1 base at V and 8 bases at J, with 11 bases between. The CDR3 is 12 residues long. The V gene's germline CDR1 is SQVTM and CDR2 ANQGSEA. As DNA, the CDR3 is TGCAGCGTTGAAGGGAGGACAGACGAAGCTTTCTTT. Its translation: CSVEGRTDEAFF.

V usage is TRBV19 and J usage is TRBJ2-1; 9 nucleotides align to TRBD2. The CDR3 has 14 residues. Germline V gives CDR1 LNHDA, CDR2 SQIVND (reference sequence). After removal of 6 bases from V and 7 bases from J, the junction contained 7 bases not matched to a gene. CDR3 coding DNA: TGTGCCAGTAGCGCAGCGGGGGGATTAAATGAGCAGTTCTTC. Encoded protein: CASSAAGGLNEQFF.

The chain uses TRBV5-5 and TRBJ2-7; TRBD1 matches at 9 bases. Germline CDR1 SGHKS, CDR2 YYEKEE (reference sequence). V was pared by 2 bases and J by 3 bases, with 3 bases of the junction left unmatched. This CDR3 contains 14 residues. The CDR3 spells CASSFEGQGYEQYF. The CDR3 DNA reads as TGTGCCAGCAGCTTTGAGGGACAGGGCTACGAGCAGTACTTC.

V and J are TRBV18 and TRBJ2-3, with D possibly being TRBD2 (5 bases). The CDR3 totals 14 residues. The germline V and J ends were trimmed by 3 bases and 3 bases, with 10 bases remaining between them. The germline V gene encodes CDR1 KGHSH and CDR2 LQKENI. The CDR3 region is CASSPGLETDTQYF. The CDR3 coding sequence is TGTGCCAGCTCACCTGGACTCGAAACAGATACGCAGTATTTT.

This CDR3 reads CSVLLTGELFF. In DNA form, the CDR3 reads TGCAGCGTTCTTCTCACCGGGGAGCTGTTTTTT. The V gene is TRBV29-1, the J gene TRBJ2-2, with D hard to call. This CDR3 comprises 11 residues. Per germline, CDR1 SQVTM and CDR2 ANQGSEA. Trimming took 5 bases from V and 4 from J, leaving 5 bases between them.

The chain joins TRBV6-5 to TRBJ2-4; 8 bases are a match to TRBD1. The CDR3 consists of 11 residues. V trimming: 5 bases; J trimming: 15 bases; junction bases outside the gene matches: 6. From germline, CDR1 is MNHEY and CDR2 SVGAGI. The CDR3 protein is CASSDGQGRYF. The CDR3 region has the DNA TGTGCCAGCAGTGACGGACAGGGTCGGTACTTC.

This chain uses TRBV29-1 with TRBJ1-1; D remains unclear. The V end lost 6 bases, the J end lost 1 base, and 12 bases lay between the germline ends. The CDR3 loop spans 13 amino acids. Germline V gives CDR1 SQVTM, CDR2 ANQGSEA. The CDR3 protein is CSVQTNRNTEAFF. The CDR3 coding sequence is TGCAGCGTCCAGACTAATAGGAACACTGAAGCTTTCTTT.

CDR3 amino acids: CASSYSLAGTYNEQFF. DNA for the CDR3: TGTGCCAGCAGTTACTCACTAGCGGGGACCTACAATGAGCAGTTCTTC. This sequence joins TRBV6-5 and TRBJ2-1; 10 nucleotides match TRBD2. CDR3 length: 16 residues. Germline values: CDR1 MNHEY, CDR2 SVGAGI. V shed 0 bases and J 2 bases; nucleotides not matched to a gene: 1.

In this sample, this clonotype turned up once. The chain has TRBV7-8 and TRBJ2-2; no reliable D call. Germline V lookup: CDR1 SGHVS, CDR2 FQNEAQ. V shed 5 bases and J shed 7 bases, with 14 bases lying between them. The CDR3 loop spans 14 amino acids. CDR3 sequence: CASSPYITGGELFF. The CDR3 nucleotides are TGTGCCAGCAGCCCCTACATAACCGGCGGGGAGCTGTTTTTT.

The chain uses TRBV5-1 and TRBJ2-7, with D perhaps matching TRBD1 or TRBD2 (5 bases each). Germline V gene sequence: CDR1 SGHRS, CDR2 YFSETQ. V lost 0 bases and J 2 bases, leaving 12 bases between the germline ends. This CDR3 is built from 15 residues. CDR3 sequence reads: CASSLGHRDAYEQYF. CDR3 coding DNA: TGCGCCAGCAGCTTGGGCCATCGGGACGCCTACGAGCAGTACTTC.

The chain combines TRBV20-1 with TRBJ1-2, with D possibly being TRBD1 (6 bases). The length of the CDR3 is 12 residues. V was shortened by 0 bases and J by 8 bases, with 10 bases between the two germline ends. Germline loops: CDR1 DFQATT, CDR2 SNEGSKA (reference sequence). The CDR3 is CSARDRGEGYTF. CDR3 bases: TGCAGTGCTAGAGACAGGGGCGAAGGCTACACCTTC.

Comment on this clonotype: It is likely a read error, because the conserved phenylalanine at the end of the CDR3 is missing. The CDR3 protein is CSVGTGFLGYTL. CDR3 coding DNA: TGCAGCGTTGGGACAGGGTTCCTTGGCTACACCCTC. This chain links TRBV29-1 with TRBJ1-2; 8 nucleotides agree with TRBD1. The CDR3 consists of 12 residues. Germline CDR1 SQVTM, CDR2 ANQGSEA. J gave up 7 bases and V 4 bases, and 5 bases lay outside the gene matches.